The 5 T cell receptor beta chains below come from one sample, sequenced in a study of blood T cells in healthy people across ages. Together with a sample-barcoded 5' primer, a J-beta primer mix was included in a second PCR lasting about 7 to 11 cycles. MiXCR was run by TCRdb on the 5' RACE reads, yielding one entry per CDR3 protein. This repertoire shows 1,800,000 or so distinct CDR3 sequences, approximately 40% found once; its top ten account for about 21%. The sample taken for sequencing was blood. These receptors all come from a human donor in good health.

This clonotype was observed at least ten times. The chain's CDR3 is CASSQAEGSYGYTF. The CDR3, as DNA: TGTGCCAGCAGCCAAGCCGAGGGTAGCTATGGCTACACCTTC. The chain carries TRBV3-1 and TRBJ1-2; D not resolved. The CDR3 has 14 residues. Germline CDR1 and CDR2: LGHDT and YNNKEL (reference sequence). V was shortened by 1 base and J by 4 bases, with 10 bases between the two germline ends.

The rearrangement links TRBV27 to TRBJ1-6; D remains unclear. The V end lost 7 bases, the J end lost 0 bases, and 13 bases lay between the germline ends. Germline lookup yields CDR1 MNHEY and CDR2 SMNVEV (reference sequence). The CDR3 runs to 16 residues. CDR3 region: CASKTPGSSYNSPLHF. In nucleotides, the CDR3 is TGTGCCAGCAAAACTCCGGGAAGCTCCTATAATTCACCCCTCCACTTT.

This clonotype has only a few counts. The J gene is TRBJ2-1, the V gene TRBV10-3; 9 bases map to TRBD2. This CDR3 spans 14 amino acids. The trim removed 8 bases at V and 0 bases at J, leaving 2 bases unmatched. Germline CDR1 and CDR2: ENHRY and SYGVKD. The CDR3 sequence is CAIHSGSSYNEQFF. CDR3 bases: TGTGCCATCCATAGCGGGAGCTCCTACAATGAGCAGTTCTTC.

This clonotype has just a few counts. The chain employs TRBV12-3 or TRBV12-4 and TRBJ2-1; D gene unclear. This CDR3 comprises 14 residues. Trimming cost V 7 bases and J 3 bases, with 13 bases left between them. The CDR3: CASTPGRLYNEQFF. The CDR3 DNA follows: TGTGCCAGCACCCCTGGACGGCTCTACAATGAGCAGTTCTTC.

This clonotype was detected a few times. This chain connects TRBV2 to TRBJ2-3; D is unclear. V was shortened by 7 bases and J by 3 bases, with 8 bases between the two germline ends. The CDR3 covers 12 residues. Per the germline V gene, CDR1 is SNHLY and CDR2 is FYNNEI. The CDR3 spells CASKERTDTQYF. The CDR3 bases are TGTGCCAGCAAAGAAAGGACAGATACGCAGTATTTT.